The next 2 T cell receptor beta chains were all read from a single sample in a study of control samples from healthy donors and cancer patients (dated by TCRdb to 2019 to 2021). The library came from the immunoSEQ multiplex PCR assay. This immuneACCESS table, as held by TCRdb, lists in-frame sequences with V and J called but not all clones. Of the missing ones, under half trace to an unresolved V gene in checked studies; the others have no known cause. Recorded for this sample are about 70,000 clones; roughly 93% of them occurred a single time. The ten largest account for under 3.5% of the sample. Source material: blood. All receptors come from a woman under 40 in good health.

The rearrangement links TRBV12-3 or TRBV12-4 to TRBJ1-5; 7 bases are shared with TRBD1. The CDR3 loop spans 13 amino acids. After removal of 6 bases from V and 7 bases from J, the junction contained 6 bases not matched to a gene. Here the CDR3 reads CASRSQGRQPQHF. CDR3 DNA: TGTGCCAGCAGGTCACAGGGGAGACAGCCCCAGCATTTT.

This sequence joins TRBV5-1 and TRBJ1-2; D is uncertain. Germline V gives CDR1 SGHRS, CDR2 YFSETQ. The CDR3 has 13 residues. V was trimmed by 0 bases and J by 7 bases, leaving 10 bases between them. The CDR3 region is CASSLEAGGGYTF. The DNA of the CDR3 is TGCGCCAGCAGCTTGGAAGCGGGAGGTGGCTACACCTTC.